This TCR beta chain derives from a study of blood T cells in healthy people across ages. Study-wide points: Relative to aged donors, long-lived donors carried more naive CD4+ cells and displayed higher diversity. A strong correlation between TCR beta diversity and naive T cell percentage was seen. No conclusive comparison of naive versus antigen-experienced cells was possible with unsorted PBMCs.

Turning to this clonotype: Its antigen remains unknown. A much larger clone differs by one base, so this may be a read error.

A sample-barcoded 5' primer and a J-beta primer mix were used in a second PCR of about 7 to 12 cycles. From the 5' RACE reads, TCRdb called clonotypes with MiXCR, one entry per CDR3 protein. The sample lists 1.5 million to 2 million distinct CDR3 sequences, about two fifths seen once, with 20% to 25% in the top ten. CDR1 and CDR2 from the germline V gene are SQVTM and ANQGSEA. With V trimmed by 7 bases and J by 5 bases, 7 bases remained unmatched. There are 13 residues in the CDR3. The chain couples TRBV29-1 to TRBJ2-1; TRBD2 matches at 8 bases. The sample taken for sequencing was blood. The clonotype was recovered from a human donor in good health. CDR3 protein: CSAGGGGHNEQFF. The CDR3, as DNA: TGCAGCGCCGGGGGGGGCGGGCACAATGAGCAGTTCTTC.